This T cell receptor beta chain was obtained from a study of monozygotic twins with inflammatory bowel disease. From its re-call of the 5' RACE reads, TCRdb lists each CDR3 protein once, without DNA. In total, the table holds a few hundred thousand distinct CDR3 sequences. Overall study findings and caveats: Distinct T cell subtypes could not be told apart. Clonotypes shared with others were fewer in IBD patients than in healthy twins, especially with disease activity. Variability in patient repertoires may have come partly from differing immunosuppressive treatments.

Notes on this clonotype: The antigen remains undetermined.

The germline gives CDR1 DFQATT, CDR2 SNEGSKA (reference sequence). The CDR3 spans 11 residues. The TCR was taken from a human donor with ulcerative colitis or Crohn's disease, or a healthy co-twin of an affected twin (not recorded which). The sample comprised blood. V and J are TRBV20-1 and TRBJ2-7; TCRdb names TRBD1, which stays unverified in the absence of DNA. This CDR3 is CSARTGGEQYF.